The following is a T cell receptor (beta chain) sequence with its context. Its antigen is as yet unknown. This sample stems from a study of persistence of HIV-infected CD4 T cells. Findings of the study overall: CMV- and Gag-responding cells had lower TCRbeta richness than CD3/CD28-responding cells.

Overlapping HIV-1 Gag 15-mer peptides at roughly 1 ug per peptide per mL were used. Sorted nonresponding memory CD4+ T cells were CD40L-negative, CD69-negative, CD45RO-high. Plasma HIV-1 RNA stayed below 50 copies/mL for at least 4 years. Sequencing used immunoSEQ version 4 in survey mode. Clones were read by immunoSEQ multiplex PCR, and TCRdb kept only the in-frame ones, dropping some. This sample has 64,000 or so clones, with just under 75% found just once. The length of the CDR3 is 18 residues. Germline CDR1 reads LNHDA; CDR2 reads SQIVND (reference sequence). V gave up 5 bases and J gave up 0 bases; unmatched junction bases: 10.

The receptor was derived from an adult man with HIV who was CMV-seropositive. The sequencing used CD4+ T cells sorted from PBMCs after roughly 19-hour stimulation, collected from a patient who received antiretroviral therapy. The chain uses TRBV19 and TRBJ1-6; the match to TRBD1 covers 7 bases. As DNA, the CDR3 is TGTGCCAGTAGTCACAGGGGATTGAGGGGCTCCTATAATTCACCCCTCCACTTT. Translation: CASSHRGLRGSYNSPLHF.